The entry that follows covers one TCR beta chain sequence. Antigen specificity is unknown. This record belongs to a study of post-analysis software for immune sequencing data. Whole-study results and caveats: With TRBV5-6, TRBV5-1 and TRBV20-1 included, about five TRBV segments were more frequent in patients than in controls.

This CDR3 has 13 amino acids. Trimming removed 4 bases from V and 8 bases from J, with 12 bases in between. Germline V CDR1 and CDR2: SGHDN, FVKESK. Prepared libraries of TCR beta cDNA carried unique molecular identifiers. When 1 to 10 million T cells were used, they gave roughly 500,000 cDNA molecules. TCRdb re-derived calls from the PCR reads in MiXCR, one entry per CDR3 protein. The sample holds hundreds of thousands of distinct CDR3 sequences; approximately 50% are singletons and the top ten take approximately 4.4%. The receptor was isolated from a girl between 5 and 17 years old with multiple sclerosis. The chain uses TRBV14 and TRBJ2-1; D remains ambiguous. Specimen: blood. The CDR3 sequence is CASSPSTVDEQFF. In DNA, the CDR3 is TGTGCCAGCAGCCCCTCGACTGTGGATGAGCAGTTCTTC.